The T cell receptor (beta chain) described here comes from a study of lymphopenia after photon versus proton radiotherapy. Only in-frame clones appear in the TCRdb table, and some are missing; sequencing was by immunoSEQ multiplex PCR. The sample has some 20,000 clones; 75% to 90% are singletons. Points from the study as a whole: Photon-treated patients lost naive T cells and TCR diversity; proton-treated stayed stable. Only patients who died were analyzed for survival; proton advantage is unproven. After the lymphocyte nadir, photon-treated repertoires showed oligoclonal expansion, especially of CD8+ Temra cells.

V lost 10 bases, J lost 2 bases, and 6 bases stayed unmatched. The CDR3 loop spans 14 amino acids. CDR1 and CDR2 (germline): MNHEY, SVGAGI. Turning to this clone: The antigen remains undetermined.

Sample: peripheral blood, taken from a patient treated with proton-based radiotherapy. This TCR came from a man in his 70s with pancreatic cancer. V is TRBV6-5 and J is TRBJ1-4; 8 bases align to TRBD1. CDR3 bases: TGTGCCACCGCGCAGGGGGCGACTAATGAAAAACTGTTTTTT. It encodes CATAQGATNEKLFF.